This entry lists 8 T cell receptor beta chains sequenced from one sample in a study of control samples from healthy donors and cancer patients (dated by TCRdb to 2019 to 2021). Libraries came from the immunoSEQ multiplex PCR assay. Here the immuneACCESS table is served through TCRdb, limited to in-frame sequences with V and J called. Missing clones are a known gap in these copies; in checked studies unresolved V genes cover under half, and the rest lacks a known reason. A total of about 190,000 clones appear in this sample, over 80% of them only once. The ten biggest clones cover over 1.5% of the sample. The sample comprised blood. These TCRs come from a man aged 25 to 40 in good health.

V gene TRBV5-1 combines with J gene TRBJ1-4; 7 bases fit TRBD1. CDR3 length: 16 amino acids. CDR1 SGHRS and CDR2 YFSETQ come from the germline V gene. J was trimmed by 8 bases and V by 4 bases; bases with no gene match: 14. The DNA of the CDR3 is TGCGCCAGCAGCCCCACGATTCAGGGGGTGGGAGAAAAACTGTTTTTT. Its protein product is CASSPTIQGVGEKLFF.

In regard to this clone: At one end the junction does not follow the germline gene, possibly because of a read error. This chain links TRBV7-2 with TRBJ2-1; 9 nucleotides align to TRBD2. Germline values: CDR1 SGHTA, CDR2 FQGNSA. The CDR3 covers 16 residues. The CDR3 loop is CANSLDGGGAYNEQFF. DNA of the CDR3: TGTGCCAACAGCTTAGATGGCGGGGGGGCCTACAATGAGCAGTTCTTC.

The rearrangement links TRBV6-1 to TRBJ2-2; D is unresolved. CDR1 and CDR2 (germline): MNHNS, SASEGT. The CDR3 contains 13 residues. V lost 2 bases, J lost 8 bases, and 9 bases lay in between. The chain's CDR3 is CASSEPKPGELFF. CDR3 nucleotide sequence: TGTGCCAGCAGTGAACCTAAGCCGGGGGAGCTGTTTTTT.

The chain recombines TRBV5-1 with TRBJ1-3; D gene unclear. The ends were cut back, 5 bases at V and 3 bases at J, with 9 bases in the middle. Germline values: CDR1 SGHRS, CDR2 YFSETQ. The CDR3 has 13 amino acids. Here the CDR3 reads CASSSSGGNTIYF. The DNA for the CDR3 is TGCGCCAGCAGTTCGTCCGGTGGAAACACCATATATTTT.

The rearrangement links TRBV18 to TRBJ2-7; D is possibly TRBD1 or TRBD2 (5 bases each). Trimming took 0 bases from V and 4 from J, leaving 19 bases between them. The CDR3 contains 17 residues. From germline, CDR1 is KGHSH and CDR2 LQKENI. In DNA form, the CDR3 reads TGTGCCAGCTCACCACCCGGGACCGCCGCTAGTGGTTACGAGCAGTACTTC. Its translation: CASSPPGTAASGYEQYF.

The genes are TRBV6-6 and TRBJ2-1, with D perhaps matching TRBD2 (6 bases). Germline CDR1 is MNHNY and CDR2 is SVGAGI (reference sequence). The CDR3 extends over 14 amino acids. V was shortened by 6 bases and J by 8 bases, with 17 bases between the two germline ends. Here the CDR3 reads CASREGRRDYEQFF. The CDR3 coding sequence is TGTGCCAGCAGAGAAGGACGGAGGGACTATGAGCAGTTCTTC.

DNA for the CDR3: TGTGCCAGCAGCCCCAGGGCCACTTGGGAGCAGTACTTC. The encoded protein is CASSPRATWEQYF. This chain links TRBV7-9 with TRBJ2-7, with D perhaps matching TRBD1 (5 bases). Germline CDR1 reads SEHNR; CDR2 reads FQNEAQ (reference sequence). CDR3 length equals 13 residues. Between the trimmed V and J ends, which lost 5 bases and 7 bases, there was a span of 15 bases. The full variable domain, in which reference TRBV7-9 and TRBJ2-7 provide the parts outside the CDR3, is DTGVSQNPRHKITKRGQNVTFRCDPISEHNRLYWYRQTLGQGPEFLTYFQNEAQLEKSRLLSDRFSAERPKGSFSTLEIQRTEQGDSAMYLCASSPRATWEQYFGPGTRLTVT.

The V gene is TRBV5-1, the J gene TRBJ2-1; perhaps TRBD1 as D (6 bases). The V end lost 3 bases, the J end lost 0 bases, and 10 bases lay between the germline ends. The CDR3 has 15 residues. The V gene's germline CDR1 is SGHRS and CDR2 YFSETQ. For the CDR3, the DNA is TGCGCCAGCAGCTGGGACATTAACTCCTACAATGAGCAGTTCTTC. Amino acid sequence: CASSWDINSYNEQFF.